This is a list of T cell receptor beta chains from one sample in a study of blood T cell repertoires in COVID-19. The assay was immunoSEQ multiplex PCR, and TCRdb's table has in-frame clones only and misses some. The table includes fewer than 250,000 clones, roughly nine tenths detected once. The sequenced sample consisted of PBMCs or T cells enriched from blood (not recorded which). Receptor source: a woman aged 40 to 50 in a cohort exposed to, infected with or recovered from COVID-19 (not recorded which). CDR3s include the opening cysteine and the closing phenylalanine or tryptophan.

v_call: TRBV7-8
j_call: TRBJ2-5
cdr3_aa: CASSLAILAGNQETQYF

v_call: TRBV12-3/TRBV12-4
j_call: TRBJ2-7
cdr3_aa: CALGPFHEQYF

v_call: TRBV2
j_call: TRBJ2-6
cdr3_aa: CASSDLSGANVLTF

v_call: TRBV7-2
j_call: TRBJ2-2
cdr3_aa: CASSWTSPVGTGELFF

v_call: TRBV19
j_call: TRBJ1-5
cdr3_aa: CASTWGRANQPQHF

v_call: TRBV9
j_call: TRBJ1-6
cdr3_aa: CASSPRQGPHGGNNSPLHF

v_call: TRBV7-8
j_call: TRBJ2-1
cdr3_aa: CASSLNRGPYNEQFF

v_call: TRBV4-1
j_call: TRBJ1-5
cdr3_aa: CASSQGSGGFQPQHF

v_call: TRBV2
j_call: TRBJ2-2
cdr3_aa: CASTVPSGGPNTGELFF

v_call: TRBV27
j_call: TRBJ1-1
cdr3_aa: CASSPGTGGTEAFF

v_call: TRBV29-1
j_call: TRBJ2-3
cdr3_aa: CSVEGLRASGGTDTQYF